This T cell receptor beta chain was profiled in a study of cytomegalovirus exposure and HLA in healthy donors. The study, taken as a whole, reports: The authors assumed roughly uniform sequencing depth across donors for presence/absence analyses. In an earlier analysis, productive rearrangement rates for most beta V segments clustered near 87% or 30%. Excluded: some indistinguishable V segments such as TRBV6-2 and TRBV6-3. Versus the roughly 640-donor mean, an Asian-associated ancestry cluster reportedly showed fewer N-insertions in a later analysis.

Of note for this clone: What it recognizes is unknown.

V was clipped by 4 bases and J by 4 bases; unmatched bases: 5. This CDR3 is 14 amino acids long. CDR1 and CDR2 (germline): WNHNN, SYGVQD (reference sequence). The PCR used 60 Vbeta and 13 Jbeta primers. Profiled with immunoSEQ multiplex PCR; TCRdb holds only in-frame clones, not every one. The data contain 150,000 to 200,000 clones, around 76% of them singletons. Source material: PBMCs. This rearrangement joins TRBV10-1 to TRBJ2-3; TRBD2 aligns across 7 bases. The clonotype comes from a man under 40 in good health and CMV-seronegative. CDR3 sequence: CASSVGGSPDTQYF. The CDR3, as DNA: TGCGCCAGCAGTGTTGGCGGGAGCCCAGATACGCAGTATTTT.